This T cell receptor (beta chain) derives from a study of STAT3 mutations in large granular lymphocyte leukemia. Study results and caveats: Samples missed the first appearance of the clone. In T-cell large granular lymphocyte leukemia, about half of patients showed multiple immunodominant subclonotypes. After therapy, about 30% of the 18 patients switched clonotypes, all new clones STAT3 wild type.

Concerning this clone: Its antigen is unknown.

Assay: immunoSEQ multiplex PCR; the TCRdb copy retains only in-frame clones and omits some. In the table there are roughly 40,000 clones, more than 70% of which are singletons. With 6 bases clipped from V and 4 bases from J, the junction kept 10 bases outside the gene matches. This CDR3 comprises 14 residues. From germline, CDR1 is SQVTM and CDR2 ANQGSEA. The sequencing sample was made of PBMCs. The chain is built from TRBV29-1 and TRBJ2-7, with TRBD1 matching over 9 bases. This receptor was identified in a human donor with T large granular lymphocyte leukemia. Some clones in this sample may be carry-over from other donors' samples. CDR3 in amino acids: CSVVPGTGTYEQYF. CDR3 in DNA: TGCAGCGTGGTCCCCGGGACAGGGACTTACGAGCAGTACTTC.